This TCR beta chain was sequenced in a study of T-cell memory formation after mild COVID-19. TCRdb called the 5' RACE reads again in MiXCR, with one record for every CDR3 protein. The data hold about 470,000 distinct CDR3 sequences, with 15% to 20% observed a single time. Germline assignment: CDR1 SGHVS and CDR2 FNYEAQ. This CDR3 is built from 14 residues. The V end was cut by 2 bases, the J end by 3 bases, with 10 bases between. This clonotype appeared a few times. The chain uses TRBV7-6 and TRBJ1-1, with a tentative D call TRBD1 (5 bases). The origin of this receptor is an adult woman who had mild COVID-19 (a few samples of this study predate the infection). Cell type and time point are not known. Material for sequencing was PBMCs or a T cell subset sorted from them (not recorded which). CDR3 bases: TGTGCCAGCAGCTTAACTTTAGGGGACACTGAAGCTTTCTTT. This translates into CASSLTLGDTEAFF.